The 14 T cell receptor beta chains listed next were all sequenced from one sample in a study of cytomegalovirus exposure and HLA in healthy donors. PCR used 60 Vbeta primers and 13 Jbeta primers. The protocol was immunoSEQ multiplex PCR, while the TCRdb copy is restricted to in-frame clones and leaves out a portion. Of more than 95,000 clones in the sample, roughly 78% were seen once. Sample: PBMCs. These receptors originate from a man aged 30-40 years in good health and CMV-seropositive.

Comments on this clone: Germline is not matched at one junction end, which may reflect a read error. Other DNA sequences in this specimen translate into the identical CDR3. The rearrangement joins TRBV5-1 to TRBJ2-5; TRBD2 agrees at 10 bases. Germline loops: CDR1 SGHRS, CDR2 YFSETQ. This CDR3 contains 15 residues. CDR3 nucleotide sequence: TGCGCTAGCAGCTGGAGGACTAGCGGTCAAGAGACCCAGTACTTC. Amino acids: CASSWRTSGQETQYF.

The genes are TRBV25-1 and TRBJ2-7; 8 bases line up with TRBD2. V gave up 3 bases and J gave up 3 bases; unmatched junction bases: 4. From germline, CDR1 is MGHDK and CDR2 SYGVNS. This CDR3 contains 14 residues. The CDR3 region is CASSDKRGNYEQYF. CDR3 nucleotides: TGTGCCAGCAGTGATAAGCGGGGGAACTACGAGCAGTACTTC.

This chain joins TRBV13 and TRBJ2-1; 10 nucleotides match TRBD2. V dropped 3 bases and J dropped 4; count of bases not matched to a gene: 3. The V gene's germline CDR1 is PRHDT and CDR2 FYEKMQ (reference sequence). This CDR3 has 15 residues. The CDR3 protein is CASSFRTSGYNEQFF. CDR3 sequence (DNA): TGTGCCAGCAGCTTTCGGACTAGCGGTTACAATGAGCAGTTCTTC.

The chain recombines TRBV7-6 with TRBJ1-1; perhaps TRBD1 as D (5 bases). V lost 6 bases and J lost 4, with 15 bases in between. Germline assignment: CDR1 SGHVS and CDR2 FNYEAQ. CDR3 size: 14 residues. The CDR3 DNA reads TGTGCCAGCAGTCCGCGGGGGGGAGGCACTGAAGCTTTCTTT. It encodes CASSPRGGGTEAFF.

J is TRBJ2-3 and V is TRBV6-4; D remains unclear. V shed 4 bases and J shed 2 bases, with 10 bases lying between them. The CDR3 length is 14 residues. CDR1 MRHNA and CDR2 SNTAGT come from the germline V gene. DNA for the CDR3: TGTGCCAGCAGTGTGAACAGCCACACAGATACGCAGTATTTT. Its protein product is CASSVNSHTDTQYF.

The gene calls are TRBV27 and TRBJ2-3, with TRBD1 matching over 9 bases. Germline CDR1 and CDR2: MNHEY and SMNVEV (reference sequence). The CDR3 consists of 13 residues. V dropped 6 bases and J dropped 9; count of bases not matched to a gene: 7. The DNA for the CDR3 is TGTGCCAGCAGGTACAGGGGGCCGGGGACGCAGTATTTT. Translated: CASRYRGPGTQYF.

This chain joins TRBV5-1 and TRBJ2-3, with a possible D match to TRBD1 (6 bases). The CDR3 totals 15 residues. Looked up from germline, CDR1 is SGHRS and CDR2 is YFSETQ. V gave up 4 bases and J gave up 1 base, with 13 bases separating them. The CDR3 DNA reads TGCGCCAGCAGCGAAGGACAGATTCGCACAGATACGCAGTATTTT. It codes for CASSEGQIRTDTQYF.

The chain couples TRBV7-6 to TRBJ1-3; TRBD1 aligns across 9 bases. Germline values: CDR1 SGHVS, CDR2 FNYEAQ. The CDR3 has 15 residues. The V and J ends lost 3 bases and 2 bases, in that order; junction bases with no gene match: 2. The CDR3 sequence is CASSLGQGTGNTIYF. CDR3 DNA sequence: TGTGCCAGCAGCTTGGGACAGGGAACTGGAAACACCATATATTTT.

J is TRBJ1-2 and V is TRBV7-2; D is ambiguous. The CDR3 extends over 12 amino acids. Deletions cut 5 bases from V and 7 bases from J, with 11 bases between. Germline V gene sequence: CDR1 SGHTA, CDR2 FQGNSA. In nucleotides, the CDR3 is TGTGCCAGCAGCCCCCCCGGGTCTGGCTACACCTTC. It yields the protein CASSPPGSGYTF.

By sample share, this clone is medium-sized. The chain joins TRBV15 to TRBJ2-1; D perhaps matches TRBD1 (6 bases). With 2 bases removed from V and 12 bases from J, the gap between germline ends came to 14 bases. The CDR3 extends over 13 amino acids. Germline CDR1 is LNHNV and CDR2 is YYDKDF (reference sequence). The CDR3 region has the DNA TGTGCCACCAGCAGAAGGGACCGAGGGGGGCAGTTCTTC. Translated: CATSRRDRGGQFF.

The J gene is TRBJ2-7, the V gene TRBV30; 7 bases map to TRBD2. Trimming cost V 3 bases and J 3 bases; bases outside gene matches: 14. The CDR3 is 16 amino acids. From germline, CDR1 is GTSNPN and CDR2 SVGIG (reference sequence). CDR3 sequence (DNA): TGTGCCTGGAGACAATACAGACGGCGGGAGAGCTACGAGCAGTACTTC. It yields the protein CAWRQYRRRESYEQYF.

J is TRBJ2-5 and V is TRBV7-9, with D uncertain. Germline assignment: CDR1 SEHNR and CDR2 FQNEAQ (reference sequence). The V and J ends lost 3 bases and 0 bases respectively, with 11 bases between them. The CDR3 loop spans 15 amino acids. CDR3 in DNA: TGTGCCAGCAGCTTGAGCCAATCGTACCAAGAGACCCAGTACTTC. Protein product: CASSLSQSYQETQYF.

The rearrangement joins TRBV7-9 to TRBJ2-7, with 8 nucleotides matching TRBD2. Looked up from germline, CDR1 is SEHNR and CDR2 is FQNEAQ (reference sequence). The CDR3 sequence is 15 residues long. V was pared by 4 bases and J by 0 bases, with 5 bases of the junction left unmatched. In DNA form, the CDR3 reads TGTGCCAGCAGCTCCGGGCGGGAGGCCTCCTACGAGCAGTACTTC. Translation: CASSSGREASYEQYF.

The chain is built from TRBV7-7 and TRBJ2-3; no definite D call. This CDR3 has 12 residues. Trimming removed 3 bases from V and 2 bases from J, with 3 bases in between. Germline CDR1 is SSHAT and CDR2 is FNYEAQ (reference sequence). CDR3 DNA sequence: TGTGCCAGCAGCTTCCACACAGATACGCAGTATTTT. Protein: CASSFHTDTQYF.